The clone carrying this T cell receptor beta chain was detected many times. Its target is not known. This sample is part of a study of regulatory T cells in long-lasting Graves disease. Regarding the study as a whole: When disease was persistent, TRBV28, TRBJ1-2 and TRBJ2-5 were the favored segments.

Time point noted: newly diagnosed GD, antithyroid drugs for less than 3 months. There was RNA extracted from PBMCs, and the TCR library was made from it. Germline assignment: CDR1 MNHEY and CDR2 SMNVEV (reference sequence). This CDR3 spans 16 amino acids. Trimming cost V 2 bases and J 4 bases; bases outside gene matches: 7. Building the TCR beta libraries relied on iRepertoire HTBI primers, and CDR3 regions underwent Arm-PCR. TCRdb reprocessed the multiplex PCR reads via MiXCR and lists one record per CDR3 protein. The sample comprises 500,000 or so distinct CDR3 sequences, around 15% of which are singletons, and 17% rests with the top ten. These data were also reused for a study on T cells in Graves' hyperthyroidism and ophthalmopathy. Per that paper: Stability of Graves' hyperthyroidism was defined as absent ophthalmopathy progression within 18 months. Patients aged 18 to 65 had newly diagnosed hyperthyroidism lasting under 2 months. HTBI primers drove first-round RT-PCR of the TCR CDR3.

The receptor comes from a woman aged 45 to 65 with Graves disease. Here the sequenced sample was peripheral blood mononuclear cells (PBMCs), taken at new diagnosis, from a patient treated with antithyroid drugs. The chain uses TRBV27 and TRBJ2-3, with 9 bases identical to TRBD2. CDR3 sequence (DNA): TGTGCCAGCAGTTTAAGCGGGGGGCCCAGGGCAGATACGCAGTATTTT. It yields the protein CASSLSGGPRADTQYF.